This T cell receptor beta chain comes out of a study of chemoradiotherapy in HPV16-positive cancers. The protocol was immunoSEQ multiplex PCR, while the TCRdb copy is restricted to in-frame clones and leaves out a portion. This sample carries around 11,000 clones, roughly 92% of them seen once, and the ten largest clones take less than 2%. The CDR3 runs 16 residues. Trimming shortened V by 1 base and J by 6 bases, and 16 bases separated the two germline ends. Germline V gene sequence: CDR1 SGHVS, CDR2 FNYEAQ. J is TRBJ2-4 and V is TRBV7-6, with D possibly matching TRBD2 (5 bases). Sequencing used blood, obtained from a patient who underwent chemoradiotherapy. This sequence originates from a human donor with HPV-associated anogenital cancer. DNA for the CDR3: TGTGCCAGCAGCTTAGAGGGAGCCGGGAAGAGAAACATTCAGTACTTC. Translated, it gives CASSLEGAGKRNIQYF.